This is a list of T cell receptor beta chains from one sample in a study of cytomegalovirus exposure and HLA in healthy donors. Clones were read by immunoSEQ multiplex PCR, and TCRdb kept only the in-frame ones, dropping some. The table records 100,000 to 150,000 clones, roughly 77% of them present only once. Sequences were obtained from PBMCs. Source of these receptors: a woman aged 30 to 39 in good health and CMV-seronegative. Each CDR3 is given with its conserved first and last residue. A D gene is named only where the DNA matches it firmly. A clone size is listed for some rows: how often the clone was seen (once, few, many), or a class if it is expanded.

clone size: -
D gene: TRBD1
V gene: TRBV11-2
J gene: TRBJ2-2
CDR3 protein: CASSLDQGAGTGELFF
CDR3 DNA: TGTGCCAGCAGCTTAGATCAGGGGGCGGGCACCGGGGAGCTGTTTTTT

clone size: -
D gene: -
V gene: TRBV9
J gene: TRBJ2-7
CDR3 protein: CASSVDVQGRYEQYF
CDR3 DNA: TGTGCCAGCAGCGTAGACGTACAGGGTCGCTACGAGCAGTACTTC

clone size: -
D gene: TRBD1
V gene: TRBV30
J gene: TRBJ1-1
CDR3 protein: CAWSPGTGRTEAFF
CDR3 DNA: TGTGCCTGGAGCCCCGGGACAGGAAGGACTGAAGCTTTCTTT

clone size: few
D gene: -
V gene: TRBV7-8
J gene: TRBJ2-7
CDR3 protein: CASSSWTVTYEQYF
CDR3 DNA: TGTGCCAGCAGCTCCTGGACAGTGACCTACGAGCAGTACTTC

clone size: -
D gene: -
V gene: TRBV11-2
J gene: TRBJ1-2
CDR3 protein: CASSLAGTGANYGYTF
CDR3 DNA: TGTGCCAGCAGCTTAGCAGGGACGGGAGCTAACTATGGCTACACCTTC

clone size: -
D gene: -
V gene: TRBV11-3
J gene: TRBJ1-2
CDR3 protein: CASSLSTNYGYTF
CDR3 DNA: TGTGCCAGCAGCTTATCTACGAACTATGGCTACACCTTC

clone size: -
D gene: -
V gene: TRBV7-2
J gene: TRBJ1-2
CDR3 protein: CASSLEGDIIYGYTF
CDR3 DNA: TGTGCCAGCAGCTTAGAGGGGGACATCATATATGGCTACACCTTC

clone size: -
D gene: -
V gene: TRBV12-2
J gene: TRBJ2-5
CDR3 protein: CASRLVYNGRIEETQYF
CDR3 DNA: TGTGCAAGTCGCTTAGTTTATAACGGGAGAATAGAAGAGACCCAGTACTTC

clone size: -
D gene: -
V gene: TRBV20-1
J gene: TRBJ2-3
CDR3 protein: CSASYDGAQYF
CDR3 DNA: TGCAGTGCTAGTTACGACGGAGCGCAGTATTTT

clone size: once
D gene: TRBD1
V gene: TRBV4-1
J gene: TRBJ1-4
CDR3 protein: CASSQEGQGDEKLFF
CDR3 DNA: TGCGCCAGCAGCCAAGAAGGACAGGGAGACGAAAAACTGTTTTTT

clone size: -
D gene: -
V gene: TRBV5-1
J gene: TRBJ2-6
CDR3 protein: CASSSYRDRGANVLTF
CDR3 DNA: TGCGCCAGCAGCTCCTACAGGGATCGCGGGGCCAACGTCCTGACTTTC

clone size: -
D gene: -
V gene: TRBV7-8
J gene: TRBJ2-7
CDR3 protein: CASSQGAEQYF
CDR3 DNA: TGTGCCAGCAGCCAAGGGGCCGAGCAGTACTTC

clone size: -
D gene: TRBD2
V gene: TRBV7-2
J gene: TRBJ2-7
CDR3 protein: CASSLYWSGSPFRYEQYF
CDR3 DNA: TGTGCCAGCAGCTTATATTGGAGCGGGAGTCCTTTCCGGTACGAGCAGTACTTC

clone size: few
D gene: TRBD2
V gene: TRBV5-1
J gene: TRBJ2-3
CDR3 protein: CASSLALAGAGDTQYF
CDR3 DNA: TGCGCCAGCAGCTTGGCACTAGCGGGGGCGGGAGATACGCAGTATTTT

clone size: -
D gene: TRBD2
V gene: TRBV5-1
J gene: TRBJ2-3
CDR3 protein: CASSLAGASGRTDTQYF
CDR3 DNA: TGCGCCAGCAGCTTGGCCGGAGCTAGCGGCCGTACAGATACGCAGTATTTT

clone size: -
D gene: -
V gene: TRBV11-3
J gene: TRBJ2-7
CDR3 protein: CASSSPRFYEQYF
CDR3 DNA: TGTGCCAGCAGCTCACCCAGATTCTACGAGCAGTACTTC

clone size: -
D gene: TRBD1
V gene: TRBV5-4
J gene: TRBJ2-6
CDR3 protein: CASSLDRGTSGANVLTF
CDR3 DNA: TGTGCCAGCAGCTTGGACAGGGGCACCTCTGGGGCCAACGTCCTGACTTTC

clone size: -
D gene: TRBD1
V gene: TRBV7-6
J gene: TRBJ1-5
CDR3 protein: CASSELASGQGTGRYSNQPQHF
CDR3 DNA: TGTGCCAGCAGCGAACTCGCCTCGGGACAGGGGACCGGCAGGTATAGCAATCAGCCCCAGCATTTT

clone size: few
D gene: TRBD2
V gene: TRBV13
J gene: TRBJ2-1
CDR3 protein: CASSLMGLADNEQFF
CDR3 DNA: TGTGCCAGCAGCTTAATGGGACTAGCGGACAATGAGCAGTTCTTC

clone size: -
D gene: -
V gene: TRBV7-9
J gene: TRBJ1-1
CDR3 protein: CASSLLAGDTEAFF
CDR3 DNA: TGTGCCAGCAGCTTATTGGCAGGGGACACTGAAGCTTTCTTT

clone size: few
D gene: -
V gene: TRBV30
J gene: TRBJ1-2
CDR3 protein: CAWSADRINYGYTF
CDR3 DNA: TGTGCCTGGAGTGCTGACAGGATTAACTATGGCTACACCTTC

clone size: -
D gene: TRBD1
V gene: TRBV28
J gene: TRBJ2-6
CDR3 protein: CASSAPLGTGSAGANVLTF
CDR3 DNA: TGTGCCAGCAGTGCACCCCTAGGGACAGGGAGTGCTGGGGCCAACGTCCTGACTTTC

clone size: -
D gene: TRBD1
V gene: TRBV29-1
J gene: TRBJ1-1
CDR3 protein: CSVEWTGWMNTEAFF
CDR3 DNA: TGCAGCGTTGAATGGACAGGGTGGATGAACACTGAAGCTTTCTTT

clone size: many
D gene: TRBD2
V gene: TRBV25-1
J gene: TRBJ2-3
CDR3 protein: CASSEPSGRPSSTDTQYF
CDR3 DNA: TGTGCCAGCAGTGAACCTAGCGGGAGGCCGTCTAGCACAGATACGCAGTATTTT

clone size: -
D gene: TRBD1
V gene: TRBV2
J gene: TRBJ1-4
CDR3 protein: CASSARQGNEKLFF
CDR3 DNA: TGTGCCAGCAGTGCGCGACAGGGGAATGAAAAACTGTTTTTT

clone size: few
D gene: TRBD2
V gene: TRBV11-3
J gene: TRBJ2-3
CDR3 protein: CASSLVPGAGAVTQYF
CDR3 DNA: TGTGCCAGCAGCTTAGTACCAGGAGCGGGAGCTGTTACGCAGTATTTT

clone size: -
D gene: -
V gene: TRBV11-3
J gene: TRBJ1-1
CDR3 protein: CASSIRPDRNTEAFF
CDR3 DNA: TGTGCCAGCAGCATTCGTCCGGACAGGAACACTGAAGCTTTCTTT

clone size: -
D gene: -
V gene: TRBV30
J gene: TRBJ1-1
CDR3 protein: CAWSWKGRGTEAFF
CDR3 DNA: TGTGCCTGGAGTTGGAAGGGGCGGGGAACTGAAGCTTTCTTT

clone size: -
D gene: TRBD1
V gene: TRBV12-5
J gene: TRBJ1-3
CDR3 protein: CASGHRQGAGNTIYF
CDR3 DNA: TGTGCTAGTGGTCATCGACAGGGGGCAGGAAACACCATATATTTT

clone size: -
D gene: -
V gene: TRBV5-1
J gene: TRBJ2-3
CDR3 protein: CASNEGESTDTQYF
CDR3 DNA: TGCGCCAGCAATGAGGGCGAGAGCACAGATACGCAGTATTTT

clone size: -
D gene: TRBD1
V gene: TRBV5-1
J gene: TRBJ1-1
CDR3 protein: CASHPNDRANTEAFF
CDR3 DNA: TGCGCCAGCCACCCAAACGACAGGGCGAACACTGAAGCTTTCTTT

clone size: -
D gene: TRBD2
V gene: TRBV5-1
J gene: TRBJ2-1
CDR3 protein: CASSLDLAGGNEQFF
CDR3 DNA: TGCGCCAGCAGCTTGGACCTAGCGGGGGGAAATGAGCAGTTCTTC

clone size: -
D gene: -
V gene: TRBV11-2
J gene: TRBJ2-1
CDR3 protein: CASSIAPSSYNEQFF
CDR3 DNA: TGTGCCAGCAGCATAGCGCCGAGCTCCTACAATGAGCAGTTCTTC

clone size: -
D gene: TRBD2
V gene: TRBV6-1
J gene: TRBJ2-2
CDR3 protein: CASKGLAVTGELFF
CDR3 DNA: TGTGCCAGCAAGGGACTAGCGGTCACCGGGGAGCTGTTTTTT